Listed below are T cell receptor beta chains from one sample, sequenced in a study of T-cell reconstitution after alpha-beta-depleted transplantation in children. One entry per CDR3 protein results from TCRdb running MiXCR on the PCR reads. The sample records approximately 190,000 distinct CDR3 sequences, roughly 6.5% being singletons. The source material was PBMCs, sampled before TCRalphabeta/CD19-depleted stem cell transplant. The receptors originated from a girl under three years old with combined immunodeficiency, due to receive a stem cell transplant. Each CDR3 is given with its conserved first and last residue.

>TRBV20-1|TRBJ2-5
CSASTTSLETQYF
>TRBV7-3|TRBJ2-1
CASSPTDVGRQNEQFF
>TRBV5-4|TRBJ2-7
CASSFSGSGYEQYF
>TRBV12-3/TRBV12-4|TRBJ2-7
CASSLTPGDGYEQYF
>TRBV7-9|TRBJ1-2
CASSSNRDFPNYGYTF
>TRBV12-3/TRBV12-4|TRBJ2-1
CASSSGGPSNEQFF
>TRBV12-3/TRBV12-4|TRBJ2-1
CASSPGTPREQFF
>TRBV12-3/TRBV12-4|TRBJ2-7
CASSFPGQGHEQYF
>TRBV15|TRBJ1-1
CATSRDPLNTRNTEAFF
>TRBV5-1|TRBJ2-7
CASSLGPESYEQYF
>TRBV11-2|TRBJ2-5
CASSPVEGAIQETQYF
>TRBV30|TRBJ2-5
CATDLAGGKAETQYF
>TRBV12-3/TRBV12-4|TRBJ2-1
CASSFGGRAYEQFF
>TRBV18|TRBJ2-2
CASSPTGPLTGELFF
>TRBV12-3/TRBV12-4|TRBJ2-1
CASSRGGGSYNEQFF
>TRBV6-6|TRBJ1-5
CASSYGQGRHF
>TRBV20-1|TRBJ2-3
CSANSGDSGIDTQYF
>TRBV2|TRBJ2-1
CASPFGGPEQFF
>TRBV7-7|TRBJ1-1
CASSLAEETEAFF
>TRBV7-6|TRBJ1-2
CASSLMGWGGPYGYTF
>TRBV7-2|TRBJ2-7
CASSLIPSPEQYF
>TRBV29-1|TRBJ1-3
CSVRDSGNTIYF
>TRBV11-2|TRBJ2-7
CASSLERVAGVGVIYEQYF
>TRBV19|TRBJ2-7
CATHPEQYF
>TRBV12-3/TRBV12-4|TRBJ2-5
CASSFAGRETQYF
>TRBV6-1|TRBJ1-1
CASSEQAYTEAFF
>TRBV29-1|TRBJ1-5
CSVEERGQPQHF
>TRBV20-1|TRBJ2-3
CSADPGGPYTDTQYF
>TRBV12-3/TRBV12-4|TRBJ2-3
CASSQPGLASDTQYF
>TRBV29-1|TRBJ2-1
CSVELAGTYNEQFF
>TRBV7-9|TRBJ2-1
CASSSREEQFF
>TRBV7-8|TRBJ2-1
CASSLTGTSGTVEQFF
>TRBV4-3|TRBJ2-3
CASSPGVGADTQYF
>TRBV25-1|TRBJ2-5
CASSEPRTSGRETQYF
>TRBV29-1|TRBJ1-1
CSVERTGAVSSTEAFF
>TRBV12-3/TRBV12-4|TRBJ1-4
CASGRDWEKLFF
>TRBV12-3/TRBV12-4|TRBJ2-3
CASSQGADTDTQYF
>TRBV19|TRBJ2-1
CASSLAGQYNEQFF
>TRBV28|TRBJ2-1
CASRGNGRVEDEQFF
>TRBV7-9|TRBJ2-7
CASSLELGGGPSEQYF
>TRBV29-1|TRBJ2-7
CSVVGSQITYEQYF
>TRBV29-1|TRBJ2-7
CSVGASGSYEQYF
>TRBV7-2|TRBJ2-1
CASSLASGGSHNEQFF
>TRBV6-2/TRBV6-3|TRBJ1-5
CASSGATGDNQPQHF
>TRBV13|TRBJ2-7
CASSSLQGSPDEQYF
>TRBV6-1|TRBJ2-1
CASRTGTYTYNEQFF
>TRBV12-3/TRBV12-4|TRBJ2-5
CASSLRLLGETQYF
>TRBV4-2|TRBJ2-2
CASSHLTGPNTGELFF
>TRBV7-2|TRBJ1-3
CASSFSGNSGNTIYF
>TRBV10-3|TRBJ2-3
CAISKGLAGEGTQYF
>TRBV5-1|TRBJ2-7
CASSFRDRGNEQYF
>TRBV12-3/TRBV12-4|TRBJ1-5
CASSLVSQPQHF
>TRBV4-3|TRBJ2-1
CASSQENVFKGNEQFF
>TRBV5-6|TRBJ2-3
CASSLYLGFGDTQYF
>TRBV12-3/TRBV12-4|TRBJ2-3
CAFSLGNRAGLTDTQYF
>TRBV20-1|TRBJ2-7
CSASWTGGLNEQYF
>TRBV7-8|TRBJ1-5
CASSLDATRTIQPQHF